A selection of T cell receptor beta chains follows, all from one sample in a study of blood T cells in healthy people across ages. TCRdb recomputed calls from the 5' RACE reads with MiXCR, one row per CDR3 protein. The sample records fewer than 700,000 distinct CDR3 sequences, 45% to 55% being singletons. The sequencing sample was made of blood. These receptors were collected from a man older than 75 in good health. Both conserved end residues are trimmed from each CDR3. Each record gives: CDR3 length, J gene, V gene, D gene, CDR3 protein. D genes are given only for firm matches.

14	TRBJ2-1	TRBV9	NA	ASSVEATRGGNEQF
14	NA	TRBV7-2	TRBD2	ASSLGLAGGTETQY
9	TRBJ2-5	TRBV6-6	NA	ASRDSNEQY
10	TRBJ2-7	TRBV20-1	NA	SATGINHEQY
11	TRBJ2-1	TRBV2	NA	ASSGNNQETQF
12	TRBJ1-2	TRBV6-6	NA	ASSAAGNNYGYT
11	TRBJ1-2	TRBV7-2	NA	ASSVSGGYGYT
16	TRBJ2-1	TRBV9	TRBD1	ASSPSRPDRGLRGEQF
10	TRBJ2-7	TRBV29-1	NA	SVETTGYEQY
12	TRBJ2-5	TRBV29-1	TRBD2	SVERLAEYNEQY
14	TRBJ2-1	TRBV21-1	NA	ASSRRTSGLNNEQF
15	TRBJ2-5	TRBV6-2/TRBV6-3	NA	ASRQAHSANSYNEQY
13	TRBJ2-1	TRBV24-1	TRBD2	ATRGTSGMNGEQF
18	TRBJ2-1	TRBV9	TRBD2	ASSPRLWSGGTSSYNEQF